One and the same sample provided the 25 T cell receptor beta chains below, sequenced in a study of beta chain features in type 1 diabetes. The investigators reverse transcribed all of the isolated RNA, so they sequenced expressed TCRB transcripts. TCRdb's copy holds only in-frame clones and misses some; the assay was immunoSEQ multiplex PCR. The table records fewer than 900,000 clones, under 20% of them present only once. The sequenced material came from naive CD4+ T cells from blood. These TCRs come from a woman aged 18-29 years in good health.

About this clone itself: Other DNA sequences in this specimen translate into the identical CDR3. The chain has TRBV20-1 and TRBJ2-7; 10 nucleotides agree with TRBD1. V lost 6 bases, J lost 4 bases, and 0 bases stayed unmatched. CDR3 length: 11 amino acids. CDR1 is DFQATT, CDR2 SNEGSKA, per germline (reference sequence). The CDR3 loop reads CSAGQGYEQYF. The CDR3 nucleotides read TGCAGTGCGGGACAGGGGTACGAGCAGTACTTC.

The rearrangement uses TRBV10-3 and TRBJ2-3; D may match TRBD1 or TRBD2 (6 bases each). V was cut by 9 bases and J by 1 base, with 17 bases left in between. Germline V lookup: CDR1 ENHRY, CDR2 SYGVKD. This CDR3 contains 15 residues. This CDR3 reads CAMGASVRGTDTQYF. In DNA form, the CDR3 reads TGTGCCATGGGGGCTAGCGTGAGGGGCACAGATACGCAGTATTTT.

The CDR3, as DNA: TGTGCCAGCAGCTTAGTGTCGGGCAAGTACCAAGAGACCCAGTACTTC. It codes for CASSLVSGKYQETQYF. The rearrangement uses TRBV7-2 and TRBJ2-5; D not resolved. The CDR3 covers 16 residues. V was shortened by 1 base and J by 0 bases, with 12 bases between the two germline ends. Germline lookup yields CDR1 SGHTA and CDR2 FQGNSA.

The chain has TRBV14 and TRBJ2-7; D remains unclear. Trimming removed 0 bases from V and 5 bases from J, with 11 bases in between. Germline V gives CDR1 SGHDN, CDR2 FVKESK. CDR3 length: 14 residues. The CDR3 loop is CASSQEKGIHEQYF. CDR3 nucleotide sequence: TGTGCCAGCAGCCAAGAGAAAGGAATCCACGAGCAGTACTTC.

In its sample, this clone was seen a few times. This chain connects TRBV7-2 to TRBJ2-3, with D possibly matching TRBD1 (6 bases). V shed 6 bases and J shed 6 bases, with 19 bases lying between them. The CDR3 consists of 15 residues. Germline CDR1 is SGHTA and CDR2 is FQGNSA. CDR3 nucleotide sequence: TGTGCCAGCAGTTCCGGACAGTATCTCGTGGATACGCAGTATTTT. Protein product: CASSSGQYLVDTQYF.

This clone was recorded a few times. This chain uses TRBV4-2 with TRBJ2-1; 8 positions match TRBD1. In germline, CDR1 is LGHNA, CDR2 YNFKEQ. The trim removed 2 bases at V and 8 bases at J, leaving 14 bases unmatched. The CDR3 covers 17 residues. The CDR3: CASSQPRRQGIGDEQFF. In DNA, the CDR3 is TGTGCCAGCAGCCAACCCCGCAGACAGGGGATAGGGGATGAGCAGTTCTTC.

The genes are TRBV7-2 and TRBJ2-2; TRBD2 matches 12 bases. This CDR3 has 16 amino acids. The V gene's germline CDR1 is SGHTA and CDR2 FQGNSA. The ends lost 4 bases at V and 10 bases at J; junction bases unmatched: 10. The CDR3 DNA reads TGTGCCAGCAGCTGGACTAGCGGGATAGTTGGTGTGGAGCTGTTTTTT. It codes for CASSWTSGIVGVELFF. Filled out from reference TRBV7-2 and TRBJ2-2, the complete variable domain reads GAGVSQSPSNKVTEKGKDVELRCDPISGHTALYWYRQSLGQGLEFLIYFQGNSAPDKSGLPSDRFSAERTGGSVSTLTIQRTQQEDSAVYLCASSWTSGIVGVELFFGEGSRLTVL.

This chain uses TRBV7-9 with TRBJ2-7; D gene ambiguous. Looked up from germline, CDR1 is SEHNR and CDR2 is FQNEAQ (reference sequence). V gave up 2 bases and J gave up 9 bases, with 20 bases separating them. CDR3 length: 15 amino acids. The CDR3 is CASSLRASSTRWQYF. The CDR3 DNA reads as TGTGCCAGCAGCTTACGTGCGAGTTCTACGAGGTGGCAGTACTTC.

The chain is built from TRBV4-3 and TRBJ2-1, with D unresolved. CDR3 length: 15 residues. Between the trimmed V and J ends, which lost 3 bases and 4 bases, there was a span of 13 bases. Germline V gives CDR1 LGHNA, CDR2 YSLEER. CDR3 residues: CASSQFWESYNEQFF. The CDR3 DNA reads as TGCGCCAGCAGCCAGTTTTGGGAATCATACAATGAGCAGTTCTTC.

The genes are TRBV7-9 and TRBJ2-6; TRBD1 aligns across 11 bases. The germline CDR1 and CDR2 sequences are SEHNR and FQNEAQ (reference sequence). This CDR3 is built from 18 residues. After removal of 5 bases from V and 2 bases from J, the junction contained 8 bases not matched to a gene. The CDR3 region is CASSARGQGAAGANVLTF. The CDR3 DNA follows: TGTGCCAGCAGCGCAAGAGGACAGGGGGCGGCTGGGGCCAACGTCCTGACTTTC.

A word on this clone: Germline and junction disagree at one end, which may indicate a read error. J is TRBJ2-3 and V is TRBV7-3; 7 bases align to TRBD2. Per germline, CDR1 SGHTA and CDR2 FQGTGA. The CDR3 is 13 residues long. The DNA of the CDR3 is TGTGCCAGCAGCAAGACTAGCTTGGATACACAGTATTTT. Translated: CASSKTSLDTQYF.

The V call is TRBV4-3, the J call TRBJ2-7; 7 bases fit TRBD1. Germline lookup yields CDR1 LGHNA and CDR2 YSLEER. Trimming at V came to 3 bases and at J to 0 bases, leaving 2 bases not matched to a gene. The CDR3 is made up of 14 amino acids. CDR3 loop: CASSQRQGSYEQYF. Here the CDR3 DNA reads TGCGCCAGCAGCCAGAGACAGGGCTCCTACGAGCAGTACTTC.

CDR3 coding DNA: TGTGCCAGTCTTGACGGGAGAGTAACCGGGGAGCTGTTTTTT. Amino acids: CASLDGRVTGELFF. The chain links TRBV19 to TRBJ2-2; tentatively, D is TRBD2 (6 bases). This CDR3 is 14 amino acids long. CDR1 is LNHDA, CDR2 SQIVND, per germline (reference sequence). V lost 8 bases to trimming and J lost 5 bases, with 15 bases between them.

This clone occurred a few times. The chain joins TRBV7-2 to TRBJ2-5; 10 nucleotides align to TRBD1. The CDR3 totals 14 residues. V lost 6 bases to trimming and J lost 2 bases; unmatched junction nucleotides: 3. Germline V gene lookup returns CDR1 SGHTA and CDR2 FQGNSA. The CDR3 DNA reads as TGTGCCAGCAGAACGGGACAGGGGCAAGAGACCCAGTACTTC. Its protein is CASRTGQGQETQYF.

The chain couples TRBV19 to TRBJ1-5; tentative D call: TRBD1 (5 bases). CDR1 is LNHDA, CDR2 SQIVND, per germline (reference sequence). The CDR3 totals 18 residues. The V gene lost 3 bases and the J gene lost 0 bases, with 18 bases spanning the gap. CDR3 amino acids: CASSMRRQTKYSNQPQHF. The DNA of the CDR3 is TGTGCCAGTAGTATGAGAAGACAGACAAAATATAGCAATCAGCCCCAGCATTTT.

The chain uses TRBV23-1 and TRBJ2-6; the match to TRBD1 covers 7 bases. TRBV23-1 falls under the ORF class, with uncertain function. The ends lost 7 bases at V and 1 base at J; junction bases unmatched: 7. The CDR3 consists of 16 residues. The CDR3 DNA is TGCGCCAGCATTAACAGGGGATCTTCTGGGGCCAACGTCCTGACTTTC. Its protein is CASINRGSSGANVLTF.

This clone was counted between two and nine times. Written as DNA, the CDR3 is TGTGCCAGCAGCCGTCGCGGGGCGAACACCGGGGAGCTGTTTTTT. Its translation is CASSRRGANTGELFF. This chain uses TRBV6-5 with TRBJ2-2; D possibly corresponds to TRBD2 (6 bases). The CDR3 covers 15 residues. Trimming removed 6 bases from V and 0 bases from J, with 11 bases in between. Germline V gene data show CDR1 as MNHEY and CDR2 as SVGAGI.

The chain combines TRBV7-9 with TRBJ2-1, with 7 bases lining up with TRBD1. CDR3 length: 16 amino acids. After removal of 5 bases from V and 1 base from J, the junction contained 8 bases not matched to a gene. Per germline, CDR1 SEHNR and CDR2 FQNEAQ (reference sequence). The CDR3 loop is CASSAYHRGSYNEQFF. The CDR3 DNA reads as TGTGCCAGCAGCGCGTACCACAGGGGATCCTACAATGAGCAGTTCTTC.

The chain joins TRBV2 to TRBJ1-5, with a possible D match to TRBD1 (6 bases). The V gene's germline CDR1 is SNHLY and CDR2 FYNNEI. The CDR3 length is 13 residues. Trimming stripped 7 bases from V and 6 bases from J, with 13 bases between. DNA of the CDR3: TGTGCCAGCATGGACAGAGGGAGTCAGCCCCAGCATTTT. This codes for CASMDRGSQPQHF.

This clone was recorded a few times. The chain joins TRBV11-2 to TRBJ2-3; D is ambiguous. Germline V gene lookup returns CDR1 SGHAT and CDR2 FQNNGV. V was pared by 0 bases and J by 2 bases, with 18 bases between. The CDR3 runs to 18 residues. The CDR3 DNA reads as TGTGCCAGCAGCTTAGATGAACGACGCCCGGAAAACACAGATACGCAGTATTTT. It codes for CASSLDERRPENTDTQYF.

The gene calls are TRBV2 and TRBJ1-5; no reliable D call. The CDR3 is 13 amino acids. Germline assignment: CDR1 SNHLY and CDR2 FYNNEI. Between the trimmed V and J ends, which lost 6 bases and 6 bases, there was a span of 12 bases. CDR3: CASSSPGGQPQHF. The DNA for the CDR3 is TGTGCCAGCAGCTCACCGGGCGGTCAGCCCCAGCATTTT.

The CDR3: CASSFVSSMSNEQFF. The CDR3 nucleotides are TGTGCCAGCAGCTTTGTCTCCAGTATGAGCAATGAGCAGTTCTTC. This rearrangement joins TRBV7-2 to TRBJ2-1, with D unclear. Germline values: CDR1 SGHTA, CDR2 FQGNSA. The V end was cut by 3 bases, the J end by 6 bases, with 15 bases between. The CDR3 runs 15 residues.

This clone turned up a few times. The chain recombines TRBV7-8 with TRBJ1-2, with D possibly TRBD1 on 5 matching bases. This CDR3 has 14 residues. V dropped 5 bases and J dropped 2 bases, with 12 bases sitting between them. Germline V gene sequence: CDR1 SGHVS, CDR2 FQNEAQ. The CDR3 is CASSPRGFNYGYTF. In DNA form, the CDR3 reads TGTGCCAGCAGCCCCCGGGGGTTCAACTATGGCTACACCTTC.

This chain joins TRBV6-1 and TRBJ2-1; D remains ambiguous. The length of the CDR3 is 15 residues. The germline V and J ends were trimmed by 5 bases and 4 bases, with 15 bases remaining between them. The germline V gene encodes CDR1 MNHNS and CDR2 SASEGT. In DNA form, the CDR3 reads TGTGCCAGCAGTACGGACCCCGCGATGTACAATGAGCAGTTCTTC. It codes for CASSTDPAMYNEQFF.

This clone has just a few counts. The rearrangement links TRBV7-9 to TRBJ1-2; no clear D. Trimming pared 2 bases from V and 9 bases from J, leaving 13 bases between. In germline, CDR1 is SEHNR, CDR2 FQNEAQ (reference sequence). The CDR3 loop spans 13 amino acids. The CDR3 nucleotides are TGTGCCAGCAGCTTAAATCAGGTTATAAGCTACACCTTC. Amino acids: CASSLNQVISYTF.